The source of this T cell receptor beta chain is a study of blood T cell repertoires in COVID-19. Study at large: Whether acute or convalescent, the COVID-19 samples came from the United States, Italy and Spain. The cDNA or gDNA used as material had been derived from T cells, B-cell-depleted T cells, or PBMCs.

Original data processing: Reference gene primers were amplified, and this amplification served to estimate nucleated cell counts. Some clones are missing from TCRdb's copy, which holds only in-frame ones; the method was immunoSEQ multiplex PCR. That table gives V, J and clone size, and the DNA gave D and trimming. The sample yields roughly 80,000 clones, around nine tenths seen once. This CDR3 comprises 17 residues. Germline V gene data show CDR1 as SGHTA and CDR2 as FQGTGA. The V gene lost 5 bases and the J gene lost 0 bases, with 17 bases spanning the gap. The TCR sequence derives from a woman older than 75 with active or convalescent COVID-19. The rearrangement links TRBV7-3 to TRBJ2-1; no definite D call. Sequenced: peripheral blood. CDR3 loop: CASSPLPPGSSYNEQFF. DNA for the CDR3: TGTGCCAGCAGCCCTCTCCCGCCCGGTAGCTCCTACAATGAGCAGTTCTTC.